Shown below are 23 T cell receptor beta chains from a single sample sequenced in a study of T cell repertoires in cytomegalovirus infection. TCRdb reanalysed the reads using MiXCR and keeps one entry per CDR3 protein. The table includes roughly 920,000 distinct CDR3 sequences, less than 40% detected once. These TCRs are of unknown antigen specificity. Sequenced material: cultured CD8+ T cells from PBMCs, taken from culture after CMV antigen stimulation. All receptors come from a human donor in good health (CMV status not recorded). Some clones in this sample may be carry-over from other donors' samples.

This clonotype came up a few times. This chain connects TRBV5-1 to TRBJ1-1, with no clear D. Germline assignment: CDR1 SGHRS and CDR2 YFSETQ. Trimming took off 0 bases at V and 5 bases at J, with 14 bases between the two ends. The CDR3 runs to 15 residues. The CDR3 sequence: CASSLAREAGTEAFF. CDR3 coding DNA: TGCGCCAGCAGCTTGGCCAGAGAGGCGGGAACTGAAGCTTTCTTT. Complete variable domain (other parts from reference TRBV5-1 and TRBJ1-1): KAGVTQTPRYLIKTRGQQVTLSCSPISGHRSVSWYQQTPGQGLQFLFEYFSETQRNKGNFPGRFSGRQFSNSRSEMNVSTLELGDSALYLCASSLAREAGTEAFFGQGTRLTVV.

The V call is TRBV5-4, the J call TRBJ2-3; TRBD2 matches at 10 bases. This CDR3 has 14 amino acids. Per germline, CDR1 SGHNT and CDR2 YYREEE (reference sequence). CDR3 in amino acids: CAYSLAGGTDTQYF. CDR3 nucleotide sequence: TGTGCTTACTCCCTAGCGGGGGGCACAGATACGCAGTATTTT.

This clonotype was picked up many times. This sequence joins TRBV7-9 and TRBJ1-1; tentatively, D is TRBD1 (5 bases). In germline, CDR1 is SEHNR, CDR2 FQNEAQ (reference sequence). This CDR3 region has 13 residues. V was clipped by 3 bases and J by 6 bases, with 11 bases between them. As DNA, the CDR3 is TGTGCCAGCAGCTTGGGGGGAAGCCCTGAAGCTTTCTTT. It yields the protein CASSLGGSPEAFF.

The V gene is TRBV5-6, the J gene TRBJ2-3; unclear D gene. CDR3 length equals 16 residues. Germline assignment: CDR1 SGHDT and CDR2 YYEEEE. V lost 4 bases and J 4 bases, leaving 19 bases between the germline ends. CDR3 bases: TGTGCCAGCAGCCGGCCTCCCACAACGTACCCAGATACGCAGTATTTT. This translates into CASSRPPTTYPDTQYF.

V and J are TRBV6-1 and TRBJ1-2; D not certain. Between the trimmed V and J ends, which lost 5 bases and 3 bases, there was a span of 13 bases. CDR1 and CDR2 (germline): MNHNS, SASEGT. The CDR3 spans 14 residues. CDR3 amino acids: CASSPPDGYYGYTF. Here the CDR3 DNA reads TGTGCCAGCAGTCCTCCCGACGGATACTATGGCTACACCTTC.

This chain joins TRBV20-1 and TRBJ1-2, with D possibly being TRBD1 (6 bases). CDR1 is DFQATT and CDR2 is SNEGSKA in the germline V gene (reference sequence). The length of the CDR3 is 17 residues. V was shortened by 0 bases and J by 1 base, with 18 bases between the two germline ends. The DNA of the CDR3 is TGCAGTGCTAGAGATCCCCCCCCGGGGACATATAACTATGGCTACACCTTC. This encodes CSARDPPPGTYNYGYTF.

The rearrangement links TRBV6-6 to TRBJ1-2, with D possibly being TRBD1 (5 bases). The germline CDR1 and CDR2 sequences are MNHNY and SVGAGI (reference sequence). Trimming took off 6 bases at V and 7 bases at J, with 21 bases between the two ends. The CDR3 has 15 residues. CDR3 DNA sequence: TGTGCCAGCAGCGGCACGGGAACAGCGGGGGTTGGCTACACCTTC. The encoded protein is CASSGTGTAGVGYTF.

The chain uses TRBV29-1 and TRBJ1-1; no definite D call. Trimming shortened V by 4 bases and J by 12 bases, and 12 bases separated the two germline ends. Germline assignment: CDR1 SQVTM and CDR2 ANQGSEA. The CDR3 covers 10 residues. CDR3 residues: CSVGTIGPFF. The CDR3 DNA reads TGCAGCGTTGGGACGATCGGTCCTTTCTTT. The whole variable domain, remainder taken from reference TRBV29-1 and TRBJ1-1, is SAVISQKPSRDICQRGTSLTIQCQVDSQVTMMFWYRQQPGQSLTLIATANQGSEATYESGFVIDKFPISRPNLTFSTLTVSNMSPEDSSIYLCSVGTIGPFFGQGTRLTVV.

This clonotype was counted many times. V usage is TRBV7-2 and J usage is TRBJ1-4; no definite D call. Germline loops: CDR1 SGHTA, CDR2 FQGNSA. Trimming took 2 bases from V and 3 from J, leaving 13 bases between them. The CDR3 spans 16 residues. The CDR3 protein is CASSLWLVASNEKLFF. The DNA of the CDR3 is TGTGCCAGCAGCTTATGGCTAGTGGCCTCTAATGAAAAACTGTTTTTT. Looking up the rest from reference TRBV7-2 and TRBJ1-4 gives the full variable domain: GAGVSQSPSNKVTEKGKDVELRCDPISGHTALYWYRQSLGQGLEFLIYFQGNSAPDKSGLPSDRFSAERTGGSVSTLTIQRTQQEDSAVYLCASSLWLVASNEKLFFGSGTQLSVL.

V is TRBV7-8 and J is TRBJ1-1; 7 bases match TRBD1. Germline V gene data show CDR1 as SGHVS and CDR2 as FQNEAQ. The CDR3 is 15 residues long. The V segment lost 7 bases and the J segment 5 bases; nucleotides outside the gene matches: 13. CDR3 residues: CASIDQGGVPTEAFF. CDR3 DNA sequence: TGTGCCAGCATAGATCAAGGGGGCGTACCGACTGAAGCTTTCTTT.

This clonotype occurred once. At one end the junction does not follow the germline gene, possibly because of a read error. J is TRBJ2-1 and V is TRBV6-8; TRBD1 or TRBD2 may be the D gene (5 bases each). The CDR3 totals 16 residues. Germline CDR1 reads MNHGY; CDR2 reads SAAAGT. CDR3 amino acids: CANSSGTAEPYNEQFF. Written as DNA, the CDR3 is TGTGCCAACAGTTCGGGGACCGCTGAGCCTTACAATGAGCAGTTCTTC.

V usage is TRBV9 and J usage is TRBJ2-1, with D unclear. Trimming cost V 2 bases and J 1 base, with 13 bases left between them. The CDR3 consists of 16 residues. Germline CDR1 SGDLS, CDR2 YYNGEE. CDR3 protein: CASSVKGSPSYNEQFF. CDR3 in DNA: TGTGCCAGCAGCGTCAAAGGGTCCCCGTCCTACAATGAGCAGTTCTTC.

Ten or more counts support this clonotype. This chain joins TRBV12-3 or TRBV12-4 and TRBJ1-5, with a possible D match to TRBD1 (5 bases). The CDR3 loop spans 15 amino acids. With 4 bases removed from V and 0 bases from J, the gap between germline ends came to 10 bases. CDR3 in DNA: TGTGCCAGCAGTTCCGGCAGGGATAGCAATCAGCCCCAGCATTTT. Amino acid sequence: CASSSGRDSNQPQHF.

There are a few counts of this clonotype. This sequence joins TRBV7-8 and TRBJ2-2, with D tentatively TRBD1 (5 bases). Trimming removed 1 base from V and 2 bases from J, with 14 bases in between. Germline V gene data show CDR1 as SGHVS and CDR2 as FQNEAQ. This CDR3 region has 17 residues. This CDR3 reads CASSLGGWWTNTGELFF. CDR3 DNA: TGTGCCAGCAGCTTAGGTGGCTGGTGGACAAACACCGGGGAGCTGTTTTTT.

This clonotype has ten or more counts. The CDR3 reads CASSLGPAIYEQYV. As DNA, the CDR3 is TGTGCCAGCAGCTTAGGTCCAGCCATCTACGAGCAGTACGTC. This chain connects TRBV7-8 to TRBJ2-7, with D unresolved. Trimming took 1 base from V and 3 from J, leaving 10 bases between them. Germline V gene lookup returns CDR1 SGHVS and CDR2 FQNEAQ. The CDR3 sequence is 14 residues long.

The chain has TRBV10-3 and TRBJ2-5, with D perhaps TRBD2 (7 bases). The CDR3 is 16 amino acids. Trimming removed 6 bases from V and 4 bases from J, with 21 bases in between. Germline V gives CDR1 ENHRY, CDR2 SYGVKD. The CDR3 spells CAIRVTGGPNGETQYF. The CDR3 nucleotides read TGTGCCATCAGAGTGACCGGGGGGCCCAATGGAGAGACCCAGTACTTC.

This clonotype was detected a few times. In DNA form, the CDR3 reads TGTGCCACCAGCAGGCCTAAGAATGAGCAGTTCTTC. Its protein product is CATSRPKNEQFF. The gene calls are TRBV15 and TRBJ2-1, with no clear D. The CDR3 is 12 amino acids. Germline V gives CDR1 LNHNV, CDR2 YYDKDF (reference sequence). V gave up 3 bases and J gave up 7 bases, with 7 bases separating them.

This clonotype was seen a handful of times. This chain joins TRBV11-3 and TRBJ2-1; D is possibly TRBD2 (6 bases). V was cut by 4 bases and J by 7 bases, with 17 bases left in between. This CDR3 comprises 15 residues. Germline V gene sequence: CDR1 SGHNT, CDR2 YENEEA. CDR3 nucleotide sequence: TGTGCCAGCAGCTCCCGGGGGTCGATGGGGAATGAGCAGTTCTTC. Translation: CASSSRGSMGNEQFF.

The chain joins TRBV12-3 or TRBV12-4 to TRBJ1-4; 9 bases are shared with TRBD1. J was trimmed by 8 bases and V by 5 bases; bases with no gene match: 12. The CDR3 length is 16 residues. The DNA for the CDR3 is TGTGCCAGCAGTCCCCTGGGGGACAGGGAAGAGGAAAAACTGTTTTTT. It codes for CASSPLGDREEEKLFF.

Points on this clonotype: One end of the junction varies from germline; a read error may be responsible. The V and J genes are TRBV7-6 and TRBJ1-1; 7 nucleotides align to TRBD1. Germline values: CDR1 SGHVS, CDR2 FNYEAQ. This CDR3 has 11 residues. The CDR3 DNA is TGTGCCAGCAGCTCCCCTGGGGACAGTACCTTT. Encoded protein: CASSSPGDSTF.

This clonotype was picked up a small number of times. The chain joins TRBV12-3 or TRBV12-4 to TRBJ1-3, with 7 bases that match TRBD1. V shed 7 bases, J shed 0 bases, and the junction held 9 bases outside the gene matches. CDR3 size: 16 residues. For the CDR3, the DNA is TGTGCCAGCATCCCCAGGGGGTCCGGCTCTGGAAACACCATATATTTT. It yields the protein CASIPRGSGSGNTIYF.

This clonotype came up a few times. The chain has TRBV7-8 and TRBJ2-1; no firm D call. Germline V gives CDR1 SGHVS, CDR2 FQNEAQ. Between the trimmed V and J ends, which lost 7 bases and 5 bases, there was a span of 18 bases. The CDR3 extends over 15 amino acids. This CDR3 is CASNRESSRHNEQFF. CDR3 nucleotides: TGTGCCAGCAACCGTGAGAGTTCGCGGCACAATGAGCAGTTCTTC.

This clonotype was seen at least ten times. This rearrangement joins TRBV7-2 to TRBJ2-5, with TRBD2 matching over 11 bases. This CDR3 has 15 residues. The V gene's germline CDR1 is SGHTA and CDR2 FQGNSA. V shed 5 bases and J 5 bases; nucleotides not matched to a gene: 7. The CDR3 reads CASSPPSGGRETQYF. CDR3 coding DNA: TGTGCCAGCAGCCCACCTAGCGGGGGGAGGGAGACCCAGTACTTC.